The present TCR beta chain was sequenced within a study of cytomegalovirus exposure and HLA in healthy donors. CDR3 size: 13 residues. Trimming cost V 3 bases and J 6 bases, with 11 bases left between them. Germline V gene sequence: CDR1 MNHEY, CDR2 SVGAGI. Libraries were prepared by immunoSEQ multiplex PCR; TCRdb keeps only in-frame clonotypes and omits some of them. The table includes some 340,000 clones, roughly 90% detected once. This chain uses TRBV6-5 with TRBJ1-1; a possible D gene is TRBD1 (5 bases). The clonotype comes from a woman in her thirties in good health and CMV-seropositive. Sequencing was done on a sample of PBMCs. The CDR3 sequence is CASSYRGVPEAFF. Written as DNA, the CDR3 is TGTGCCAGCAGTTATCGGGGGGTCCCTGAAGCTTTCTTT.